This TCR beta chain was observed in a study of OX40 agonist ivuxolimab in advanced cancers. Background on the study: Antecedent anti-PD-1, anti-PD-L1 or anti-CTLA-4 therapy was permissible, with 30% to 50% having received some.

Per the germline V gene, CDR1 is WSHSY and CDR2 is SAAADI. CDR3 length: 16 residues. With 6 bases clipped from V and 0 bases from J, the junction kept 5 bases outside the gene matches. Assay used: immunoSEQ multiplex PCR; TCRdb lists only in-frame clones, some missing. The sample shows over 55,000 clones, more than 85% of them seen only once. This specimen consisted of CD4+ or CD8+ T cells sorted from blood, obtained in a trial of the OX40 agonist ivuxolimab. This chain connects TRBV10-2 to TRBJ1-5; TRBD1 matches 10 bases. The TCR originated in an adult with an advanced solid tumor such as melanoma, head and neck, liver or kidney cancer. DNA for the CDR3: TGCGCCAGCAGCGGGACAGGGGCACCTAGCAATCAGCCCCAGCATTTT. Translation: CASSGTGAPSNQPQHF.